This T cell receptor beta chain came from a study of T cell changes during pregnancy in multiple sclerosis. This clone was recorded a few times. Measured with immunoSEQ multiplex PCR; TCRdb has only the in-frame clones, and not every one. This table has 70,000 or so clones, about nine tenths appearing once. CDR1 is SGHDT, CDR2 YYEEEE, per germline. CDR3 size: 12 residues. The V gene lost 3 bases and the J gene lost 4 bases, with 8 bases spanning the gap. This chain joins TRBV5-6 and TRBJ2-7, with D possibly being TRBD2 (5 bases). This receptor was identified in a female donor with multiple sclerosis, enrolled in a pregnancy study. The sequencing here drew on CD4+ T cells from peripheral blood mononuclear cells, taken after pregnancy. The CDR3 DNA sequence: TGTGCCAGCAGCTCCCGGAGGTACGAGCAGTACTTC. Translation gives CASSSRRYEQYF. The full variable domain, completed using reference TRBV5-6 and TRBJ2-7, is DAGVTQSPTHLIKTRGQQVTLRCSPKSGHDTVSWYQQALGQGPQFIFQYYEEEERQRGNFPDRFSGHQFPNYSSELNVNALLLGDSALYLCASSSRRYEQYFGPGTRLTVT.